The 26 T cell receptor beta chains given below trace back to one sample, sequenced in a study of cytomegalovirus exposure and HLA in healthy donors. Primers for the PCR totalled 60 Vbeta and 13 Jbeta. Repertoires were generated with immunoSEQ multiplex PCR, while TCRdb's copy carries only in-frame clones and drops some. Here the sample spans some 150,000 clones, around four fifths being singletons. The sequenced sample consisted of PBMCs. These receptors were taken from a man between 50 and 59 years old in good health and CMV-seropositive.

The chain combines TRBV6-6 with TRBJ2-7; weak D call: TRBD1 (6 bases). In germline, CDR1 is MNHNY, CDR2 SVGAGI (reference sequence). This CDR3 comprises 15 residues. The V and J ends lost 6 bases and 0 bases respectively, with 15 bases between them. CDR3 DNA sequence: TGTGCCAGCAGCAGGGGACCCGTCCGCTCCTACGAGCAGTACTTC. It encodes CASSRGPVRSYEQYF.

This clone appeared once. J is TRBJ2-7 and V is TRBV4-3; D is perhaps TRBD2 (7 bases). Germline V gene sequence: CDR1 LGHNA, CDR2 YSLEER. V gave up 2 bases and J gave up 4 bases, with 15 bases separating them. The CDR3 consists of 15 residues. The CDR3 protein is CASSQSGEGGYEQYF. The CDR3 region has the DNA TGCGCCAGCAGCCAATCGGGGGAGGGGGGATACGAGCAGTACTTC.

In its sample, this clone was seen a few times. The junction and the germline gene differ at one end; a read error may be behind it. V is TRBV7-7 and J is TRBJ2-1, with D maybe TRBD1 (6 bases). The CDR3 length is 13 residues. CDR1 is SSHAT and CDR2 is FNYEAQ in the germline V gene (reference sequence). For the CDR3, the DNA is TGTGCTAGCAGCTTAGGACAGTACAATGAGCAGTTCTTC. Its translation: CASSLGQYNEQFF. The full variable domain, in which reference TRBV7-7 and TRBJ2-1 provide the parts outside the CDR3, is GAGVSQSPRYKVTKRGQDVTLRCDPISSHATLYWYQQALGQGPEFLTYFNYEAQPDKSGLPSDRFSAERPEGSISTLTIQRTEQRDSAMYRCASSLGQYNEQFFGPGTRLTVL.

This clone was recorded once. In DNA form, the CDR3 reads TGTGCCAGCAGCTTAAGAGGGGTCGGACAGGAGGGCAATGAGCAGTTCTTC. Amino acid sequence: CASSLRGVGQEGNEQFF. The V call is TRBV7-9, the J call TRBJ2-1; the D gene is possibly TRBD1 (7 bases). Germline V CDR1 and CDR2: SEHNR, FQNEAQ (reference sequence). The CDR3 has 17 amino acids. V was cut by 2 bases and J by 6 bases, with 20 bases left in between.

This clone was seen just once. The CDR3 DNA reads TGTGCCAGCAGCTTGGTAGTGAGGAGGGATGGCTACACCTTC. It codes for CASSLVVRRDGYTF. The chain combines TRBV5-6 with TRBJ1-2; D uncertain. V was shortened by 0 bases and J by 6 bases, with 12 bases between the two germline ends. The length of the CDR3 is 14 residues. From germline, CDR1 is SGHDT and CDR2 YYEEEE.

The chain has TRBV7-2 and TRBJ2-7, with TRBD1 matching 10 bases. The CDR3 runs to 14 residues. From germline, CDR1 is SGHTA and CDR2 FQGNSA. V lost 5 bases, J lost 2 bases, and 3 bases stayed unmatched. The DNA of the CDR3 is TGTGCCAGCAGCCAGGGACAGGGGCCCTACGAGCAGTACTTC. Translating gives CASSQGQGPYEQYF.

The sample holds one count of this clone. The chain recombines TRBV28 with TRBJ2-1; 11 bases align to TRBD2. CDR1 and CDR2 (germline): MDHEN, SYDVKM. The CDR3 contains 17 residues. Germline trimming cut 5 bases from V and 1 base from J; bases unmatched to any gene: 7. DNA for the CDR3: TGTGCCAGCAGTCCAGGGACTAGCGGACATTCCTACAATGAGCAGTTCTTC. Amino acids: CASSPGTSGHSYNEQFF.

V usage is TRBV28 and J usage is TRBJ2-7; D gene uncertain. V dropped 6 bases and J dropped 0 bases, with 6 bases sitting between them. Germline lookup yields CDR1 MDHEN and CDR2 SYDVKM. The CDR3 contains 12 residues. The CDR3 region has the DNA TGTGCCAGCAGACAGAGCTCCTACGAGCAGTACTTC. Residues: CASRQSSYEQYF.

This clone is a singleton in its sample. J is TRBJ2-1 and V is TRBV5-4; weak D call: TRBD2 (5 bases). Germline lookup yields CDR1 SGHNT and CDR2 YYREEE (reference sequence). This CDR3 contains 14 residues. Trimming removed 4 bases from V and 5 bases from J, with 13 bases in between. The CDR3 region has the DNA TGTGCCAGCAGCCGCGACTACAACGACAATGAGCAGTTCTTC. Translating it yields CASSRDYNDNEQFF.

The chain's CDR3 is CASSPQPGFYEQFF. The CDR3 DNA is TGTGCCAGCAGCCCTCAACCAGGGTTCTATGAGCAGTTCTTC. The V and J genes are TRBV7-3 and TRBJ2-1; D possibly corresponds to TRBD1 (5 bases). V was cut by 5 bases and J by 8 bases, with 16 bases left in between. Per the germline V gene, CDR1 is SGHTA and CDR2 is FQGTGA. CDR3 size: 14 residues.

V is TRBV5-6 and J is TRBJ2-7, with D tentatively TRBD1 (6 bases). The CDR3 covers 14 residues. V gave up 0 bases and J gave up 4 bases, with 11 bases separating them. Germline-derived CDR1 and CDR2 are SGHDT and YYEEEE. The CDR3 here is CASSLAQGMYEQYF. The CDR3 coding sequence is TGTGCCAGCAGCTTGGCACAGGGAATGTACGAGCAGTACTTC.

The rearrangement uses TRBV4-2 and TRBJ1-2, with D unresolved. This CDR3 is 13 amino acids long. Per germline, CDR1 LGHNA and CDR2 YNFKEQ. Trimming left V 0 bases short and J 0 bases short, with 2 bases between. CDR3 loop: CASSQDTNYGYTF. In nucleotides, the CDR3 is TGTGCCAGCAGCCAAGATACTAACTATGGCTACACCTTC.

This rearrangement joins TRBV7-9 to TRBJ1-2; D perhaps matches TRBD1 (6 bases). In germline, CDR1 is SEHNR, CDR2 FQNEAQ (reference sequence). V lost 5 bases to trimming and J lost 10 bases, with 23 bases between them. This CDR3 spans 15 amino acids. The CDR3 spells CASSPGEGGFRVYTF. CDR3 coding DNA: TGTGCCAGCAGCCCAGGGGAAGGAGGCTTCAGGGTCTACACCTTC.

This sequence joins TRBV19 and TRBJ2-5; a possible D gene is TRBD2 (5 bases). Trimming removed 2 bases from V and 3 bases from J, with 7 bases in between. Germline V gene lookup returns CDR1 LNHDA and CDR2 SQIVND (reference sequence). This CDR3 has 13 residues. CDR3 DNA: TGTGCCAGTAGTATAAGCGGAGAAGAGACCCAGTACTTC. Residues: CASSISGEETQYF. Looking up the rest from reference TRBV19 and TRBJ2-5 gives the full variable domain: DGGITQSPKYLFRKEGQNVTLSCEQNLNHDAMYWYRQDPGQGLRLIYYSQIVNDFQKGDIAEGYSVSREKKESFPLTVTSAQKNPTAFYLCASSISGEETQYFGPGTRLLVL.

The V gene is TRBV7-6, the J gene TRBJ2-7; 8 nucleotides line up with TRBD1. Germline V gene sequence: CDR1 SGHVS, CDR2 FNYEAQ. The junction had 4 bases not matched to a gene; V was cut back by 5 bases and J by 1 base. This CDR3 has 14 amino acids. CDR3 loop: CASSARQGSYEQYF. The CDR3 region has the DNA TGTGCCAGCAGCGCCCGACAGGGGTCCTACGAGCAGTACTTC.

The chain links TRBV6-5 to TRBJ1-2; 8 positions agree with TRBD1. The CDR3 covers 14 residues. From germline, CDR1 is MNHEY and CDR2 SVGAGI. V gave up 4 bases and J gave up 3 bases; unmatched junction bases: 4. In nucleotides, the CDR3 is TGTGCCAGCAGTTTGGACAGGGATGACTATGGCTACACCTTC. It codes for CASSLDRDDYGYTF.

The gene calls are TRBV28 and TRBJ2-2; TRBD2 matches 12 bases. The CDR3 has 17 residues. V shed 3 bases, J shed 0 bases, and the junction held 2 bases outside the gene matches. Germline values: CDR1 MDHEN, CDR2 SYDVKM. CDR3 amino acids: CASSLWTSGTNTGELFF. CDR3 DNA: TGTGCCAGCAGTTTGTGGACTAGCGGGACGAACACCGGGGAGCTGTTTTTT.

The rearrangement uses TRBV15 and TRBJ1-5, with D perhaps TRBD1 (5 bases). The CDR3 has 13 residues. Trimming removed 5 bases at V and 4 bases at J, with 9 bases between. Looked up from germline, CDR1 is LNHNV and CDR2 is YYDKDF (reference sequence). CDR3 in DNA: TGTGCCACCAGCTCGGAGGGGAATCAGCCCCAGCATTTT. It encodes CATSSEGNQPQHF. Together with reference TRBV15 and TRBJ1-5, the CDR3 gives the full variable domain: DAMVIQNPRYQVTQFGKPVTLSCSQTLNHNVMYWYQQKSSQAPKLLFHYYDKDFNNEADTPDNFQSRRPNTSFCFLDIRSPGLGDTAMYLCATSSEGNQPQHFGDGTRLSIL.

This chain connects TRBV6-1 to TRBJ2-3; 9 nucleotides agree with TRBD1. CDR3 length: 14 amino acids. J was trimmed by 7 bases and V by 6 bases; bases with no gene match: 8. The germline V gene has CDR1 MNHNS and CDR2 SASEGT. Written as DNA, the CDR3 is TGTGCCAGCAGCCGGGACAGGGTAATACATACGCAGTATTTT. It specifies CASSRDRVIHTQYF.

The sample holds a few counts of this clone. This chain connects TRBV5-4 to TRBJ2-7, with D tentatively TRBD2 (7 bases). Germline V gene data show CDR1 as SGHNT and CDR2 as YYREEE (reference sequence). The CDR3 sequence is 14 residues long. V was clipped by 4 bases and J by 3 bases, with 14 bases between them. CDR3 in DNA: TGTGCCAGCAGCGGTGGGGGGGCCCTCTACGAGCAGTACTTC. Translation gives CASSGGGALYEQYF.

This clone was counted between two and nine times. The V gene is TRBV19, the J gene TRBJ1-4; D might be TRBD1 (5 bases). CDR3 size: 15 residues. Looked up from germline, CDR1 is LNHDA and CDR2 is SQIVND (reference sequence). V lost 5 bases and J 7 bases, leaving 17 bases between the germline ends. This CDR3 is CASSGRTWGGEKLFF. Written as DNA, the CDR3 is TGTGCCAGTAGTGGCAGGACCTGGGGGGGTGAAAAACTGTTTTTT. The full variable domain, in which reference TRBV19 and TRBJ1-4 provide the parts outside the CDR3, is DGGITQSPKYLFRKEGQNVTLSCEQNLNHDAMYWYRQDPGQGLRLIYYSQIVNDFQKGDIAEGYSVSREKKESFPLTVTSAQKNPTAFYLCASSGRTWGGEKLFFGSGTQLSVL.

The chain joins TRBV7-2 to TRBJ1-3; D unclear. In germline, CDR1 is SGHTA, CDR2 FQGNSA. The CDR3 is 17 amino acids. Trimming pared 3 bases from V and 7 bases from J, leaving 22 bases between. DNA of the CDR3: TGTGCCAGCAGCTTGGGCCCGCCGGGAACTGCGACTAACACCATATATTTT. The encoded protein is CASSLGPPGTATNTIYF.

The chain links TRBV28 to TRBJ1-1; TRBD1 aligns across 7 bases. The CDR3 is 15 residues long. Germline loops: CDR1 MDHEN, CDR2 SYDVKM. V lost 3 bases to trimming and J lost 6 bases; unmatched junction nucleotides: 10. In DNA form, the CDR3 reads TGTGCCAGCAGTTTTAAACAGGGGTGGATCTCTGAAGCTTTCTTT. As protein: CASSFKQGWISEAFF.

The genes are TRBV7-2 and TRBJ2-5; 11 bases fit TRBD2. The CDR3 has 17 amino acids. V trimming: 8 bases; J trimming: 11 bases; junction bases outside the gene matches: 22. Germline assignment: CDR1 SGHTA and CDR2 FQGNSA. The chain's CDR3 is CASSTGRGLAGGREQYF. In DNA, the CDR3 is TGTGCCAGCTCCACAGGAAGGGGCCTAGCGGGGGGCAGGGAGCAGTACTTC.

The chain links TRBV6-5 to TRBJ2-1, with D possibly TRBD1 on 5 matching bases. Deletions cut 5 bases from V and 11 bases from J, with 13 bases between. Germline V gene lookup returns CDR1 MNHEY and CDR2 SVGAGI. The CDR3 is 12 residues long. CDR3 DNA sequence: TGTGCCAGCAGTGATCCAGGGTCTCAGCAGTTCTTC. It yields the protein CASSDPGSQQFF.

The chain employs TRBV28 and TRBJ2-7, with 16 positions matching TRBD2. The V gene end was trimmed by 5 bases and the J gene end by 4 bases; junction bases not matched to a gene: 5. This CDR3 has 16 amino acids. CDR1 is MDHEN, CDR2 SYDVKM, per germline. The CDR3, as DNA: TGTGCCAGCAGTCCCAGGGGACTAGCGGGGGGGTACGAGCAGTACTTC. It yields the protein CASSPRGLAGGYEQYF.